The sequence of this T cell receptor beta chain was determined in a study of T cell responses to AZD1222 COVID-19 vaccine. The CDR3 covers 17 residues. V shed 5 bases and J 4 bases; nucleotides not matched to a gene: 11. The V gene's germline CDR1 is SGHVS and CDR2 FQNEAQ. Sequenced by immunoSEQ multiplex PCR; TCRdb stores in-frame clones only, minus some. This repertoire shows about 130,000 clones, 75% to 95% found once; its top ten account for about 7.1%. The study, taken as a whole, reports: A mostly white British donor set with more females was recruited, and clonal diversity was possibly underestimated.

On this clone itself: The antigen remains undetermined.

This sequence was found in an adult in good health. The input for sequencing was peripheral blood, taken on day 0 of AZD1222 vaccination. The J gene is TRBJ2-2, the V gene TRBV7-8; 9 nucleotides agree with TRBD2. The CDR3 here is CASSHFVGLAGTGELFF. In nucleotides, the CDR3 is TGTGCCAGCAGCCATTTCGTGGGACTAGCCGGCACCGGGGAGCTGTTTTTT.